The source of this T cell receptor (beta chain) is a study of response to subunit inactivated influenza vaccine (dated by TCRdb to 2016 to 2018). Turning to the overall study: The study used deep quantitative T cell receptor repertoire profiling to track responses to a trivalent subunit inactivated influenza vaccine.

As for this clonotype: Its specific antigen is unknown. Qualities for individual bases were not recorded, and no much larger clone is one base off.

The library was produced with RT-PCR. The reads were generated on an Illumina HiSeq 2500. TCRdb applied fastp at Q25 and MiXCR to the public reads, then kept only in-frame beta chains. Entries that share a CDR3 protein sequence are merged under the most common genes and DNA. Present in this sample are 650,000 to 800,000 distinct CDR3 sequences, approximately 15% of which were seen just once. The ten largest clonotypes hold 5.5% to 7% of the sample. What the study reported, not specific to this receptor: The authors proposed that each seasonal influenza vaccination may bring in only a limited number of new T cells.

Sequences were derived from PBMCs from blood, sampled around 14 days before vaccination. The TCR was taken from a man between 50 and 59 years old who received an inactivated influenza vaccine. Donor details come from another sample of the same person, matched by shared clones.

CDR3 sequence: CASSLVGPSGHNEQFF. DNA sequence: TGTGCCAGCAGCTTAGTCGGGCCTAGCGGACACAATGAGCAGTTCTTC. The sequence is built from TRBV7-9 and TRBJ2-1; a stretch of 7 junction bases matches TRBD2. The germline V gene (reference sequence) specifies SEHNR as CDR1 and FQNEAQ as CDR2. From cysteine to phenylalanine, the CDR3 is 16 amino acids long. Of the read, only the CDR3 DNA is kept; its 48 bases are in frame from base 1. Germline trimming amounts to 1 base on V and 5 bases on J, with 8 as the count of junction bases outside the gene matches.